A single sample gave rise to the 18 T cell receptor beta chains below, sequenced in a study of blood T cell repertoires in COVID-19 (dated by TCRdb to the early 2020s). Library preparation employed the immunoSEQ multiplex PCR assay. As stored in TCRdb, this immuneACCESS dataset retains in-frame rearrangements with V and J assigned. A fraction of the clones does not appear; measured against another copy, unresolved V genes explain less than half of the discrepancy, and the remainder lacks a known reason. For this sample the table gives over 80,000 clones, of which more than 65% were detected only once. The top ten clonotypes cover 15% to 20% of the sample. The sample consisted of peripheral blood. The receptors come from a woman of 80 years or more with active or convalescent COVID-19.

The rearrangement uses TRBV18 and TRBJ1-1; 8 nucleotides line up with TRBD1. Germline trimming cut 6 bases from V and 3 bases from J; bases unmatched to any gene: 3. The CDR3 has 13 residues. Germline V CDR1 and CDR2: KGHSH, LQKENI. CDR3 in amino acids: CASSTGGDTEAFF. For the CDR3, the DNA is TGTGCCAGCTCCACAGGGGGAGACACTGAAGCTTTCTTT.

This sequence joins TRBV5-8 and TRBJ2-1; TRBD2 matches at 7 bases. This CDR3 spans 13 amino acids. Per germline, CDR1 SGHTS and CDR2 YDEGEE. The ends lost 0 bases at V and 8 bases at J; junction bases unmatched: 2. The CDR3 is CASSLGRGDEQFF. The CDR3 DNA is TGTGCCAGCAGCTTGGGTCGGGGGGATGAGCAGTTCTTC.

The chain joins TRBV30 to TRBJ1-2; perhaps TRBD1 as D (5 bases). This CDR3 contains 11 residues. Germline V gene sequence: CDR1 GTSNPN, CDR2 SVGIG (reference sequence). Deletions cut 2 bases from V and 7 bases from J, with 8 bases between. The CDR3 loop is CAWSSGFGYTF. The CDR3 coding sequence is TGTGCCTGGAGTTCAGGGTTTGGCTACACCTTC.

This clone was seen a few times. The chain carries TRBV11-2 and TRBJ2-7; TRBD2 agrees at 8 bases. The V and J ends lost 5 bases and 3 bases, in that order; junction bases with no gene match: 6. Germline V CDR1 and CDR2: SGHAT, FQNNGV. The CDR3 is 14 amino acids. CDR3 residues: CASSHTSGLYEQYF. As DNA, the CDR3 is TGTGCCAGCAGCCACACTAGCGGCCTCTACGAGCAGTACTTC.

The chain combines TRBV2 with TRBJ2-7; the match to TRBD2 covers 8 bases. Trimming removed 7 bases from V and 4 bases from J; junction bases left unmatched: 9. The CDR3 is 14 residues long. Germline V gene sequence: CDR1 SNHLY, CDR2 FYNNEI. The CDR3 nucleotides are TGTGCCAGCACCCCGGGACTAGAAGGGTACGAGCAGTACTTC. Its translation is CASTPGLEGYEQYF.

This clone appeared a single time. The rearrangement links TRBV10-3 to TRBJ1-6; 11 bases are shared with TRBD1. Germline CDR1 ENHRY, CDR2 SYGVKD. J lost 10 bases, V lost 6 bases, and 11 bases had no gene match. The CDR3 has 16 amino acids. CDR3 loop: CAIRSPGQGVASPLHF. The CDR3 DNA reads as TGTGCCATCAGATCTCCGGGACAGGGGGTGGCGTCACCCCTCCACTTT.

The rearrangement uses TRBV28 and TRBJ1-6; D possibly corresponds to TRBD1 (5 bases). The germline CDR1 and CDR2 sequences are MDHEN and SYDVKM. The V and J ends lost 2 bases and 9 bases respectively, with 11 bases between them. The CDR3 is 14 residues long. CDR3 region: CASSLRRGASPLHF. CDR3 coding DNA: TGTGCCAGCAGTTTACGCCGCGGGGCTTCACCCCTCCACTTT. Drawing the rest from reference TRBV28 and TRBJ1-6, the complete variable domain is DVKVTQSSRYLVKRTGEKVFLECVQDMDHENMFWYRQDPGLGLRLIYFSYDVKMKEKGDIPEGYSVSREKKERFSLILESASTNQTSMYLCASSLRRGASPLHFGNGTRLTVT.

This chain uses TRBV2 with TRBJ1-1; 7 positions agree with TRBD1. The CDR3 covers 13 residues. Losses at the gene ends were 5 bases for V and 5 bases for J; bases not matched to a gene: 5. The germline V gene encodes CDR1 SNHLY and CDR2 FYNNEI. CDR3 amino acids: CASSLDRDTEAFF. The DNA for the CDR3 is TGTGCCAGCAGTCTTGACAGGGATACTGAAGCTTTCTTT.

This chain uses TRBV20-1 with TRBJ2-6; 11 bases are shared with TRBD2. The CDR3 runs to 22 residues. Germline V CDR1 and CDR2: DFQATT, SNEGSKA (reference sequence). The ends lost 6 bases at V and 0 bases at J; junction bases unmatched: 22. The CDR3 nucleotides read TGCAGTGCCAGTTGGCCCCCGGGACTAGCGGCGGAGATCCCCTCTGGGGCCAACGTCCTGACTTTC. This gives the protein CSASWPPGLAAEIPSGANVLTF.

This clone was found a few times. This chain links TRBV6-6 with TRBJ2-1, with 9 bases aligning to TRBD2. CDR3 length equals 15 residues. CDR1 MNHNY and CDR2 SVGAGI come from the germline V gene (reference sequence). V shed 4 bases, J shed 3 bases, and the junction held 4 bases outside the gene matches. The CDR3 DNA is TGTGCCAGCAGTTCCGGACTAGCGAACTACAATGAGCAGTTCTTC. It encodes CASSSGLANYNEQFF.

This sequence joins TRBV19 and TRBJ2-7; weak D call: TRBD1 (6 bases). The CDR3 totals 15 residues. Germline V gives CDR1 LNHDA, CDR2 SQIVND (reference sequence). Trimming stripped 6 bases from V and 4 bases from J, with 19 bases between. CDR3 residues: CASRQRAGDGYEQYF. In nucleotides, the CDR3 is TGTGCCAGTAGGCAACGGGCAGGGGACGGGTACGAGCAGTACTTC.

CDR3 loop: CASSQRQISTDTQYF. The DNA of the CDR3 is TGCGCCAGCAGCCAACGACAGATTAGCACAGATACGCAGTATTTT. The rearrangement links TRBV5-1 to TRBJ2-3; TRBD1 might be the D (5 bases). CDR3 length: 15 amino acids. CDR1 is SGHRS, CDR2 YFSETQ, per germline. V lost 4 bases and J lost 0, with 12 bases in between.

This clone was counted between two and nine times. CDR3 bases: TGTGCCAGCAACTCAAACTCTGGAAACACCATATATTTT. This encodes CASNSNSGNTIYF. The chain recombines TRBV6-5 with TRBJ1-3; D remains ambiguous. The CDR3 contains 13 residues. The ends were cut back, 7 bases at V and 0 bases at J, with 7 bases in the middle. In germline, CDR1 is MNHEY, CDR2 SVGAGI.

Comments on this clone: A read error may account for a junction end that differs from germline. V usage is TRBV5-1 and J usage is TRBJ2-5; 7 bases line up with TRBD1. CDR1 is SGHRS, CDR2 YFSETQ, per germline. The length of the CDR3 is 12 residues. The CDR3 nucleotides are TGTGCCAGCAGACGGGACAGAGAGACCCAGTACTTC. Protein product: CASRRDRETQYF.

V and J are TRBV4-3 and TRBJ2-7; a possible D gene is TRBD2 (6 bases). This CDR3 region has 17 residues. The germline V gene encodes CDR1 LGHNA and CDR2 YSLEER. Trimming cost V 0 bases and J 4 bases, with 19 bases left between them. CDR3 sequence (DNA): TGCGCCAGCAGCCAAGAGGCGGTGGAGGGCCTCCCGTACGAGCAGTACTTC. It encodes CASSQEAVEGLPYEQYF.

This chain links TRBV7-2 with TRBJ2-2; 12 bases fit TRBD2. Germline V CDR1 and CDR2: SGHTA, FQGNSA. This CDR3 has 15 amino acids. V dropped 2 bases and J dropped 9; count of bases not matched to a gene: 4. The CDR3 here is CASSLFLAGGRELFF. In DNA, the CDR3 is TGTGCCAGCAGCTTATTTCTAGCGGGAGGGAGGGAGCTGTTTTTT.

The chain combines TRBV28 with TRBJ2-3; 8 bases agree with TRBD1. With 8 bases clipped from V and 0 bases from J, the junction kept 13 bases outside the gene matches. The CDR3 sequence is 17 residues long. Per germline, CDR1 MDHEN and CDR2 SYDVKM. The DNA of the CDR3 is TGTGCCAGCGGGCGGACAGGGAAATTATTGAGCACAGATACGCAGTATTTT. It codes for CASGRTGKLLSTDTQYF.

The chain joins TRBV5-1 to TRBJ2-1, with 13 nucleotides matching TRBD2. CDR3 length: 15 amino acids. The germline V gene encodes CDR1 SGHRS and CDR2 YFSETQ. J gave up 8 bases and V 5 bases, and 7 bases lay outside the gene matches. CDR3 in DNA: TGCGCCAGCAGACGGACTAGCGGGGGAGGGTATGAGCAGTTCTTC. Amino acids: CASRRTSGGGYEQFF.